The clone carrying this T cell receptor beta chain was detected a few times. The sample belongs to a study of control samples from healthy donors and cancer patients. Using immunoSEQ multiplex PCR, the repertoire was profiled, and TCRdb retains in-frame clones only, with some absent. The data hold about 100,000 clones, with 88% observed a single time. With 1 base removed from V and 0 bases from J, the gap between germline ends came to 12 bases. The CDR3 consists of 17 residues. CDR1 and CDR2 from the germline V gene are SGHNT and YENEEA. Input material: blood. The sequence was obtained from a man aged 30-40 years in good health. The chain recombines TRBV11-3 with TRBJ2-2; D possibly matches TRBD1 or TRBD2 (5 bases each). CDR3 coding DNA: TGTGCCAGCAGCTTAGGGGGGACCAGAACGAACACCGGGGAGCTGTTTTTT. Its protein product is CASSLGGTRTNTGELFF. The full variable domain, in which reference TRBV11-3 and TRBJ2-2 provide the parts outside the CDR3, is EAGVVQSPRYKIIEKKQPVAFWCNPISGHNTLYWYLQNLGQGPELLIRYENEEAVDDSQLPKDRFSAERLKGVDSTLKIQPAELGDSAVYLCASSLGGTRTNTGELFFGEGSRLTVL.